Following are 24 T cell receptor beta chains from one sample sequenced in a study of T-cell memory formation after mild COVID-19. MiXCR, applied by TCRdb to the 5' RACE reads, yields one record per CDR3 protein. Found here are under 300,000 distinct CDR3 sequences, roughly a tenth of them singletons; the top ten hold under 25%. Sequencing input: PBMCs or a T cell subset sorted from them (not recorded which). Receptors were obtained from a man younger than 35 who had mild COVID-19 (a few samples of this study predate the infection). Cell type and time point are not known.

This chain links TRBV2 with TRBJ2-6; either TRBD1 or TRBD2 may fit D (5 bases each). V was pared by 6 bases and J by 1 base, with 16 bases between. The V gene's germline CDR1 is SNHLY and CDR2 FYNNEI. This CDR3 contains 17 residues. Here the CDR3 DNA reads TGTGCCAGCAGCCGACGGGGCTTGAGATCTGGGGCCAACGTCCTGACTTTC. Encoded protein: CASSRRGLRSGANVLTF.

This clonotype was detected ten times or more. This chain uses TRBV11-2 with TRBJ2-5; D is unresolved. The V gene lost 1 base and the J gene lost 7 bases, with 13 bases spanning the gap. The CDR3 covers 14 residues. Looked up from germline, CDR1 is SGHAT and CDR2 is FQNNGV. The CDR3: CASSLGRQIGTQYF. CDR3 in DNA: TGTGCCAGCAGCTTAGGAAGGCAGATCGGGACCCAGTACTTC.

This clonotype was found a few times. With a much larger clone just one base away, this may be a read error. The rearrangement joins TRBV29-1 to TRBJ1-4, with 9 nucleotides matching TRBD1. Germline CDR1 reads SQVTM; CDR2 reads ANQGSEA. The CDR3 runs to 12 residues. The V segment lost 4 bases and the J segment 9 bases; nucleotides outside the gene matches: 3. The CDR3 spells CSVGQGGKKLFF. The CDR3 DNA sequence: TGCAGCGTTGGACAGGGGGGAAAAAAACTGTTTTTT. The full variable domain, with the rest looked up from reference TRBV29-1 and TRBJ1-4, is SAVISQKPSRDICQRGTSLTIQCQVDSQVTMMFWYRQQPGQSLTLIATANQGSEATYESGFVIDKFPISRPNLTFSTLTVSNMSPEDSSIYLCSVGQGGKKLFFGSGTQLSVL.

This clonotype was found a few times. This sequence joins TRBV5-5 and TRBJ1-2; D is perhaps TRBD1 (5 bases). The germline V gene encodes CDR1 SGHKS and CDR2 YYEKEE (reference sequence). V was cut by 5 bases and J by 6 bases, with 11 bases left in between. The CDR3 has 12 residues. Here the CDR3 DNA reads TGTGCCAGCAGACAGGAGTCTGATGGCTACACCTTC. Translating it yields CASRQESDGYTF.

In this sample, this clonotype turned up a few times. The gene calls are TRBV4-3 and TRBJ1-3; no definite D call. Trimming shortened V by 0 bases and J by 4 bases, and 16 bases separated the two germline ends. The CDR3 runs to 17 residues. Germline V lookup: CDR1 LGHNA, CDR2 YSLEER. This CDR3 reads CASSQERNRLTGNTIYF. CDR3 DNA: TGCGCCAGCAGCCAAGAGAGAAACCGACTGACAGGAAACACCATATATTTT.

The CDR3 DNA reads as TGTGCCAGCTCACCACGTCAGGGGGAGATCACAGATACGCAGTATTTT. Amino acid sequence: CASSPRQGEITDTQYF. The chain couples TRBV18 to TRBJ2-3, with TRBD1 matching 7 bases. The germline gives CDR1 KGHSH, CDR2 LQKENI. The CDR3 extends over 16 amino acids. The V segment lost 1 base and the J segment 2 bases; nucleotides outside the gene matches: 6.

The V gene is TRBV4-3, the J gene TRBJ2-7; D may be TRBD2 (5 bases). Trimming removed 4 bases from V and 0 bases from J, with 13 bases in between. The CDR3 consists of 15 residues. Germline assignment: CDR1 LGHNA and CDR2 YSLEER. This CDR3 reads CASSRAAGDSYEQYF. DNA for the CDR3: TGCGCCAGCAGCCGAGCGGCAGGCGACTCCTACGAGCAGTACTTC.

This clonotype was detected only a few times. The V and J genes are TRBV18 and TRBJ2-1; 8 bases are a match to TRBD2. V gave up 3 bases and J gave up 11 bases; unmatched junction bases: 6. In germline, CDR1 is KGHSH, CDR2 LQKENI. The CDR3 covers 13 residues. The chain's CDR3 is CASSPPSGGKQFF. The CDR3 DNA is TGTGCCAGCTCACCTCCCAGCGGGGGTAAGCAGTTCTTC.

The chain links TRBV29-1 to TRBJ2-2; a weak D match, TRBD2 (5 bases). CDR1 and CDR2 (germline): SQVTM, ANQGSEA. The CDR3 has 13 residues. Trimming cost V 3 bases and J 2 bases, with 7 bases left between them. The chain's CDR3 is CSVDPGNTGELFF. The CDR3, as DNA: TGCAGCGTTGATCCGGGAAACACCGGGGAGCTGTTTTTT.

The chain combines TRBV5-1 with TRBJ1-2; D not resolved. The CDR3 has 13 amino acids. Trimming took off 6 bases at V and 4 bases at J, with 13 bases between the two ends. Germline V lookup: CDR1 SGHRS, CDR2 YFSETQ. CDR3 region: CASTGGSGYGYTF. The CDR3 DNA is TGCGCCAGCACTGGAGGGAGCGGCTATGGCTACACCTTC.

This clonotype has just a few counts. The V and J genes are TRBV7-2 and TRBJ2-1; D is possibly TRBD2 (6 bases). The CDR3 runs 16 residues. The germline gives CDR1 SGHTA, CDR2 FQGNSA. Trimming shortened V by 5 bases and J by 7 bases, and 21 bases separated the two germline ends. This CDR3 is CASSVPGRGQGNEQFF. Written as DNA, the CDR3 is TGTGCCAGCAGCGTCCCCGGGCGGGGCCAGGGAAATGAGCAGTTCTTC.

The CDR3 spells CSARDLEWGSYNEQFF. The CDR3, as DNA: TGCAGTGCTAGAGATCTCGAGTGGGGGTCCTACAATGAGCAGTTCTTC. The genes are TRBV20-1 and TRBJ2-1; D may match TRBD1 or TRBD2 (5 bases each). This CDR3 contains 16 residues. V dropped 0 bases and J dropped 1 base, with 13 bases sitting between them. Germline V gene sequence: CDR1 DFQATT, CDR2 SNEGSKA (reference sequence).

The chain links TRBV21-1 to TRBJ2-5. TRBV21-1 is a known pseudogene. CDR3 size: 11 residues. The CDR3: CASRPQETQYF. The CDR3 DNA reads TGTGCCAGTCGACCGCAAGAGACCCAGTACTTC.

This clonotype was counted at least ten times. The chain employs TRBV4-2 and TRBJ2-2, with D maybe TRBD2 (5 bases). Trimming took 4 bases from V and 3 from J, leaving 15 bases between them. The germline gives CDR1 LGHNA, CDR2 YNFKEQ. The CDR3 runs 16 residues. CDR3 residues: CASSRLTGRDTGELFF. CDR3 nucleotides: TGTGCCAGCAGCCGCTTAACTGGGAGAGACACCGGGGAGCTGTTTTTT.

The chain combines TRBV7-8 with TRBJ2-3; D might be TRBD2 (6 bases). The CDR3 consists of 15 residues. Germline V gene data show CDR1 as SGHVS and CDR2 as FQNEAQ. V lost 0 bases and J lost 4, with 11 bases in between. The CDR3 coding sequence is TGTGCCAGCAGCTTAGCGGGACGGAGGGCAGATACGCAGTATTTT. Translating it yields CASSLAGRRADTQYF.

This clonotype appeared many times. The chain has TRBV20-1 and TRBJ2-7, with 8 positions matching TRBD1. J gave up 2 bases and V 4 bases, and 4 bases lay outside the gene matches. Germline lookup yields CDR1 DFQATT and CDR2 SNEGSKA (reference sequence). The CDR3 has 13 residues. The CDR3 reads CSATRTGTYEQYV. In DNA, the CDR3 is TGCAGTGCTACCCGGACAGGGACCTACGAGCAGTACGTC.

This clonotype was seen ten or more times. The chain links TRBV29-1 to TRBJ2-5, with D uncertain. The CDR3 totals 11 residues. Germline V CDR1 and CDR2: SQVTM, ANQGSEA. With 4 bases removed from V and 5 bases from J, the gap between germline ends came to 8 bases. This CDR3 is CSVGVTETQYF. The CDR3 DNA reads as TGCAGCGTTGGGGTCACGGAGACCCAGTACTTC.

This clonotype was observed many times. The rearrangement uses TRBV12-3 or TRBV12-4 and TRBJ2-2, with 8 bases fitting TRBD1. The V gene end was trimmed by 3 bases and the J gene end by 6 bases; junction bases not matched to a gene: 6. The CDR3 has 15 residues. CDR3 sequence reads: CASSLGQDLAGELFF. CDR3 sequence (DNA): TGTGCCAGCAGTTTGGGACAGGATTTAGCCGGGGAGCTGTTTTTT.

The chain has TRBV4-2 and TRBJ2-3; 8 bases match TRBD2. The CDR3 sequence is 16 residues long. Germline V lookup: CDR1 LGHNA, CDR2 YNFKEQ. V lost 0 bases and J lost 6; bases outside the gene matches: 8. The CDR3 sequence is CASSQDAGGAWDTQYF. CDR3 nucleotide sequence: TGTGCCAGCAGCCAAGATGCCGGGGGGGCCTGGGATACGCAGTATTTT.

The chain employs TRBV6-1 and TRBJ1-1; TRBD1 is a possible D gene (5 bases). CDR1 MNHNS and CDR2 SASEGT come from the germline V gene. Trimming took 6 bases from V and 4 from J, leaving 9 bases between them. The CDR3 sequence is 12 residues long. The CDR3 region is CASRTGSTEAFF. The DNA for the CDR3 is TGTGCCAGCAGAACAGGTTCCACTGAAGCTTTCTTT.

At least ten counts were recorded for this clonotype. The chain recombines TRBV5-1 with TRBJ2-2; D may be TRBD1 (5 bases). Looked up from germline, CDR1 is SGHRS and CDR2 is YFSETQ. The V gene lost 4 bases and the J gene lost 1 base, with 8 bases spanning the gap. The CDR3 sequence is 14 residues long. This chain's CDR3 is CASSQGQNTGELFF. The CDR3 DNA reads as TGCGCCAGCAGCCAAGGACAGAACACCGGGGAGCTGTTTTTT.

The chain recombines TRBV28 with TRBJ2-5; 7 bases are shared with TRBD2. The CDR3 has 13 residues. CDR1 is MDHEN and CDR2 is SYDVKM in the germline V gene. V was clipped by 1 base and J by 5 bases; unmatched bases: 1. The CDR3 region has the DNA TGTGCCAGCAGTTTATTCGGGGGGGAGACCCAGTACTTC. This encodes CASSLFGGETQYF.

The J gene is TRBJ2-6, the V gene TRBV5-1, with a possible D match to TRBD1 (5 bases). The CDR3 runs to 16 residues. The germline V gene has CDR1 SGHRS and CDR2 YFSETQ. Trimming left V 0 bases short and J 0 bases short, with 7 bases between. DNA of the CDR3: TGCGCCAGCAGCTTGGGGACAAGCTCTGGGGCCAACGTCCTGACTTTC. It codes for CASSLGTSSGANVLTF.

This clonotype appeared many times. The chain combines TRBV7-2 with TRBJ2-3, with D possibly matching TRBD1 (6 bases). V was shortened by 7 bases and J by 2 bases, with 16 bases between the two germline ends. Germline V gene sequence: CDR1 SGHTA, CDR2 FQGNSA. This CDR3 has 15 amino acids. The CDR3 loop is CASTRSDSHTDTQYF. In DNA form, the CDR3 reads TGTGCCAGCACGCGGTCGGACAGCCACACAGATACGCAGTATTTT.